The clone carrying this TCR beta chain was seen a handful of times. No antigen is known for it. This sample is part of a study of beta chain features in type 1 diabetes. Study-wide background: Comparable age, gender and cell yields were observed in patients relative to healthy donors. Overall study results and limits: Shortening that was moderate but significant affected the TCRB CDR3s of Type 1 diabetes patients in all four CD4+ subsets. The study left unresolved whether HLA type influences TCRB rearrangement.

Germline CDR1 is SGDLS and CDR2 is YYNGEE. J lost 4 bases, V lost 4 bases, and 8 bases had no gene match. This CDR3 spans 16 amino acids. Researchers reported sorting CD4+ naive, central memory, regulatory and stem cell-like memory cells via CD45RO/CCR7/CD25/CD127/CD95/CD27. The investigators reverse transcribed all of the isolated RNA, so they sequenced expressed TCRB transcripts. Generated by immunoSEQ multiplex PCR, the TCRdb table keeps only in-frame clones and is missing some. The sample contains roughly 330,000 clones, about 14% of which appear only once. Material for sequencing was naive CD4+ T cells from blood. The clonotype comes from a woman between 18 and 30 years old with type 1 diabetes. The chain carries TRBV9 and TRBJ2-3; 11 bases map to TRBD2. CDR3 sequence reads: CASSSQPGLAADTQYF. The CDR3 DNA follows: TGTGCCAGCAGCTCCCAACCGGGACTAGCGGCAGATACGCAGTATTTT.